The 30 T cell receptor beta chains listed next were all sequenced from one sample in a study of OX40 agonist ivuxolimab in advanced cancers. Data came from immunoSEQ multiplex PCR; TCRdb stores just in-frame clones and leaves some out. The sample yields about 48,000 clones, more than 75% seen once. The sequencing used CD4+ or CD8+ T cells sorted from blood, collected in a trial of the OX40 agonist ivuxolimab. The receptors stem from an adult with an advanced solid tumor such as melanoma, head and neck, liver or kidney cancer.

V gene TRBV5-1 combines with J gene TRBJ1-1; 7 nucleotides match TRBD1. J lost 5 bases, V lost 4 bases, and 14 bases had no gene match. The CDR3 loop spans 16 amino acids. Looked up from germline, CDR1 is SGHRS and CDR2 is YFSETQ. The CDR3 here is CASSPRQGTLRTEAFF. CDR3 nucleotide sequence: TGCGCCAGCAGCCCCCGACAGGGAACGTTGAGGACTGAAGCTTTCTTT. The full variable domain, its missing parts supplied by reference TRBV5-1 and TRBJ1-1, is KAGVTQTPRYLIKTRGQQVTLSCSPISGHRSVSWYQQTPGQGLQFLFEYFSETQRNKGNFPGRFSGRQFSNSRSEMNVSTLELGDSALYLCASSPRQGTLRTEAFFGQGTRLTVV.

The chain joins TRBV27 to TRBJ2-1; tentatively, D is TRBD2 (7 bases). In germline, CDR1 is MNHEY, CDR2 SMNVEV (reference sequence). Trimming shortened V by 3 bases and J by 7 bases, and 13 bases separated the two germline ends. This CDR3 comprises 14 residues. The CDR3 is CASSFGGGGNEQFF. DNA for the CDR3: TGTGCCAGCAGTTTCGGAGGGGGGGGGAATGAGCAGTTCTTC.

The chain recombines TRBV7-3 with TRBJ2-4, with TRBD2 as a possible D gene (7 bases). CDR1 is SGHTA, CDR2 FQGTGA, per germline. Trimming took off 7 bases at V and 0 bases at J, with 22 bases between the two ends. This CDR3 is built from 18 residues. CDR3 sequence: CASTKAGGPLEAKNIQYF. The CDR3 bases are TGTGCCAGCACCAAAGCCGGGGGGCCCCTCGAAGCCAAAAACATTCAGTACTTC.

The gene calls are TRBV5-1 and TRBJ2-5; 9 bases line up with TRBD2. J gave up 1 base and V 4 bases, and 5 bases lay outside the gene matches. This CDR3 is built from 15 residues. Germline assignment: CDR1 SGHRS and CDR2 YFSETQ. The CDR3: CASSLSGGLQETQYF. In DNA, the CDR3 is TGCGCCAGCAGCCTTAGCGGGGGCCTCCAAGAGACCCAGTACTTC.

The V gene is TRBV2, the J gene TRBJ2-1; 10 bases line up with TRBD2. The CDR3 has 15 residues. The V gene end was trimmed by 4 bases and the J gene end by 3 bases; junction bases not matched to a gene: 3. Per germline, CDR1 SNHLY and CDR2 FYNNEI. The CDR3 DNA reads TGTGCCAGCAGTGTAGGGACTAGCGTCTACAATGAGCAGTTCTTC. Protein: CASSVGTSVYNEQFF.

The gene calls are TRBV27 and TRBJ1-5; 7 bases line up with TRBD1. V was pared by 6 bases and J by 4 bases, with 0 bases of the junction left unmatched. Germline V gives CDR1 MNHEY, CDR2 SMNVEV (reference sequence). CDR3 length: 12 residues. CDR3 nucleotides: TGTGCCAGCAGGACAGGGAATCAGCCCCAGCATTTT. Protein: CASRTGNQPQHF.

The chain carries TRBV29-1 and TRBJ1-3; no definite D call. The V end was cut by 7 bases, the J end by 0 bases, with 10 bases between. Germline V gene data show CDR1 as SQVTM and CDR2 as ANQGSEA. This CDR3 region has 13 residues. CDR3 amino acids: CSAQVNSGNTIYF. In nucleotides, the CDR3 is TGCAGCGCCCAAGTTAACTCTGGAAACACCATATATTTT.

The chain is built from TRBV6-5 and TRBJ2-3; TRBD1 agrees at 9 bases. The CDR3 totals 16 residues. Germline V gene data show CDR1 as MNHEY and CDR2 as SVGAGI. J lost 1 base, V lost 0 bases, and 2 bases had no gene match. Written as DNA, the CDR3 is TGTGCCAGCAGTTACTCGGACAGGGGCGGCACAGATACGCAGTATTTT. This translates into CASSYSDRGGTDTQYF.

The CDR3 protein is CASSISPSLEQYF. In DNA, the CDR3 is TGTGCCAGTAGTATATCGCCCTCCCTCGAGCAGTACTTC. The chain recombines TRBV19 with TRBJ2-7, with unresolved D. This CDR3 contains 13 residues. V was pared by 2 bases and J by 6 bases, with 11 bases between. Per the germline V gene, CDR1 is LNHDA and CDR2 is SQIVND (reference sequence).

V usage is TRBV2 and J usage is TRBJ2-1; D is possibly TRBD1 or TRBD2 (5 bases each). The CDR3 loop spans 14 amino acids. The germline V gene encodes CDR1 SNHLY and CDR2 FYNNEI. Trimming shortened V by 4 bases and J by 9 bases, and 16 bases separated the two germline ends. This CDR3 reads CASSVQGEGTEQFF. In DNA, the CDR3 is TGTGCCAGCAGTGTTCAAGGTGAGGGGACTGAGCAGTTCTTC.

The V call is TRBV4-1, the J call TRBJ1-6; TRBD1 is a possible D gene (6 bases). Between the trimmed V and J ends, which lost 3 bases and 0 bases, there was a span of 12 bases. CDR3 length equals 17 residues. Germline CDR1 and CDR2: MGHRA and YSYEKL. Here the CDR3 DNA reads TGCGCCAGCAGCCACTCAGGGGTGAACTCCTATAATTCACCCCTCCACTTT. Encoded protein: CASSHSGVNSYNSPLHF.

This chain links TRBV9 with TRBJ1-5; 7 bases fit TRBD1. The trim removed 3 bases at V and 4 bases at J, leaving 7 bases unmatched. The CDR3 consists of 15 residues. Germline CDR1 SGDLS, CDR2 YYNGEE. The CDR3 region has the DNA TGTGCCAGCAGCGGACAGGGCCTCCCTAATCAGCCCCAGCATTTT. Encoded protein: CASSGQGLPNQPQHF. Supplemented by reference TRBV9 and TRBJ1-5, the full variable domain reads DSGVTQTPKHLITATGQRVTLRCSPRSGDLSVYWYQQSLDQGLQFLIQYYNGEERAKGNILERFSAQQFPDLHSELNLSSLELGDSALYFCASSGQGLPNQPQHFGDGTRLSIL.

V usage is TRBV11-1 and J usage is TRBJ2-1; 8 bases match TRBD2. This CDR3 is built from 17 residues. V lost 4 bases, J lost 6 bases, and 14 bases stayed unmatched. Germline lookup yields CDR1 SGHAT and CDR2 FQDESV (reference sequence). CDR3 DNA: TGTGCCAGCAGCTCTAGTCGCTGGACTAGCAAACCCAATGAGCAGTTCTTC. Translation: CASSSSRWTSKPNEQFF.

This clone appeared once. The genes are TRBV29-1 and TRBJ2-4; D perhaps matches TRBD1 (8 bases). The CDR3 runs to 15 residues. Trimming took off 6 bases at V and 1 base at J, with 16 bases between the two ends. Per the germline V gene, CDR1 is SQVTM and CDR2 is ANQGSEA. The CDR3 reads CSVADRGGAKNIQYF. The CDR3 bases are TGCAGCGTCGCAGACAGGGGAGGGGCCAAAAACATTCAGTACTTC.

The CDR3 DNA sequence: TGTGCCAGCAGCCCCGGGGGGTTTCAGCCCCAGCATTTT. This gives the protein CASSPGGFQPQHF. The chain is built from TRBV2 and TRBJ1-5, with D tentatively TRBD1 (5 bases). Trimming took 6 bases from V and 6 from J, leaving 12 bases between them. CDR3 size: 13 residues. Germline CDR1 SNHLY, CDR2 FYNNEI.

The gene calls are TRBV2 and TRBJ2-7; D unclear. The germline CDR1 and CDR2 sequences are SNHLY and FYNNEI. With 5 bases removed from V and 4 bases from J, the gap between germline ends came to 9 bases. The CDR3 is 12 residues long. DNA for the CDR3: TGTGCCAGCAGTCCCAATCAATACGAGCAGTACTTC. Protein sequence: CASSPNQYEQYF. The whole variable domain, filled in from reference TRBV2 and TRBJ2-7, reads EPEVTQTPSHQVTQMGQEVILRCVPISNHLYFYWYRQILGQKVEFLVSFYNNEISEKSEIFDDQFSVERPDGSNFTLKIRSTKLEDSAMYFCASSPNQYEQYFGPGTRLTVT.

The chain links TRBV18 to TRBJ1-5; no reliable D call. Germline loops: CDR1 KGHSH, CDR2 LQKENI. This CDR3 comprises 13 residues. The V and J ends lost 6 bases and 4 bases respectively, with 10 bases between them. The DNA for the CDR3 is TGTGCCAGCTCCCGCGACGGAAATCAGCCCCAGCATTTT. Translated, it gives CASSRDGNQPQHF.

This chain joins TRBV2 and TRBJ2-3, with 8 bases identical to TRBD1. Trimming took 2 bases from V and 1 from J; bases not matched to a gene: 2. Germline V gene data show CDR1 as SNHLY and CDR2 as FYNNEI. The CDR3 covers 15 residues. CDR3 residues: CASSELGQGTDTQYF. The DNA of the CDR3 is TGTGCCAGCAGTGAATTGGGACAGGGCACAGATACGCAGTATTTT. The full variable domain, with the rest looked up from reference TRBV2 and TRBJ2-3, is EPEVTQTPSHQVTQMGQEVILRCVPISNHLYFYWYRQILGQKVEFLVSFYNNEISEKSEIFDDQFSVERPDGSNFTLKIRSTKLEDSAMYFCASSELGQGTDTQYFGPGTRLTVL.

This clone was counted once. The V call is TRBV27, the J call TRBJ2-5; D not resolved. There are 11 residues in the CDR3. The V gene's germline CDR1 is MNHEY and CDR2 SMNVEV (reference sequence). V gave up 7 bases and J gave up 5 bases, with 8 bases separating them. CDR3: CASKSMETQYF. DNA of the CDR3: TGTGCCAGCAAATCTATGGAGACCCAGTACTTC.

The V and J genes are TRBV5-5 and TRBJ1-3; D is undetermined. The CDR3 length is 15 residues. Trimming removed 0 bases from V and 4 bases from J, with 11 bases in between. Germline CDR1 reads SGHKS; CDR2 reads YYEKEE (reference sequence). CDR3 amino acids: CASSLAGVSGNTIYF. For the CDR3, the DNA is TGTGCCAGCAGCTTGGCTGGGGTGTCCGGAAACACCATATATTTT.

The chain uses TRBV6-4 and TRBJ1-2; 12 nucleotides match TRBD1. V lost 10 bases, J lost 7 bases, and 7 bases stayed unmatched. The CDR3 has 13 residues. Germline V gene data show CDR1 as MRHNA and CDR2 as SNTAGT. The CDR3 here is CAKTGTGGFGYTF. CDR3 sequence (DNA): TGTGCCAAAACCGGGACAGGGGGCTTTGGCTACACCTTC.

DNA for the CDR3: TGTGCCAGCAGCTTATGGCGGGGGACAGGACCGGGAGAGCAGTACTTC. Protein: CASSLWRGTGPGEQYF. The rearrangement links TRBV11-2 to TRBJ2-5, with D perhaps TRBD1 (8 bases). Germline CDR1 and CDR2: SGHAT and FQNNGV. The length of the CDR3 is 16 residues. The V end was cut by 2 bases, the J end by 11 bases, with 24 bases between.

This clone was seen only once. This chain links TRBV6-1 with TRBJ1-5, with D possibly being TRBD1 (6 bases). V lost 6 bases and J 1 base, leaving 13 bases between the germline ends. Germline V lookup: CDR1 MNHNS, CDR2 SASEGT. The CDR3 runs to 15 residues. The CDR3 DNA reads as TGTGCCAGCAGGGGGTACAGGGAGAGCAATCAGCCCCAGCATTTT. It codes for CASRGYRESNQPQHF.

The rearrangement links TRBV9 to TRBJ2-7; 7 bases are shared with TRBD1. Germline V gene sequence: CDR1 SGDLS, CDR2 YYNGEE. The CDR3 is 14 residues long. Trimming cost V 1 base and J 0 bases; bases outside gene matches: 1. The CDR3 DNA sequence: TGTGCCAGCAGCGTACAGGGGGACTCCTACGAGCAGTACTTC. Protein sequence: CASSVQGDSYEQYF. Based on the CDR3 plus reference TRBV9 and TRBJ2-7, the full variable domain is DSGVTQTPKHLITATGQRVTLRCSPRSGDLSVYWYQQSLDQGLQFLIQYYNGEERAKGNILERFSAQQFPDLHSELNLSSLELGDSALYFCASSVQGDSYEQYFGPGTRLTVT.

The rearrangement uses TRBV5-4 and TRBJ1-3, with 9 bases identical to TRBD1. Germline CDR1 reads SGHNT; CDR2 reads YYREEE (reference sequence). The V and J ends lost 4 bases and 4 bases, in that order; junction bases with no gene match: 6. CDR3 length: 15 residues. In DNA, the CDR3 is TGTGCCAGCAGCCGGACAGGGGAGAGGGGAAACACCATATATTTT. As protein: CASSRTGERGNTIYF.

This clone has only one observation. The chain employs TRBV7-9 and TRBJ1-2; TRBD1 agrees at 8 bases. CDR3 length equals 15 residues. Germline values: CDR1 SEHNR, CDR2 FQNEAQ (reference sequence). The V segment lost 7 bases and the J segment 2 bases; nucleotides outside the gene matches: 9. The DNA for the CDR3 is TGTGCCAGCATTCTCCCCAGACAGGGGAACTATGGCTACACCTTC. This translates into CASILPRQGNYGYTF.

The gene calls are TRBV5-1 and TRBJ1-1; 7 nucleotides match TRBD1. The germline V gene has CDR1 SGHRS and CDR2 YFSETQ. The V and J ends lost 4 bases and 1 base, in that order; junction bases with no gene match: 7. This CDR3 spans 15 amino acids. CDR3 sequence: CASSGGQQANTEAFF. CDR3 DNA: TGCGCCAGCAGCGGGGGACAGCAAGCGAACACTGAAGCTTTCTTT. The full variable domain, with the rest looked up from reference TRBV5-1 and TRBJ1-1, is KAGVTQTPRYLIKTRGQQVTLSCSPISGHRSVSWYQQTPGQGLQFLFEYFSETQRNKGNFPGRFSGRQFSNSRSEMNVSTLELGDSALYLCASSGGQQANTEAFFGQGTRLTVV.

The gene calls are TRBV7-9 and TRBJ2-7, with 9 bases that match TRBD2. The CDR3 totals 15 residues. Germline CDR1 and CDR2: SEHNR and FQNEAQ (reference sequence). V lost 3 bases and J lost 4; bases outside the gene matches: 7. CDR3 DNA: TGTGCCAGCAGCTTTCTTAGCGGGGGCGAATACGAGCAGTACTTC. This translates into CASSFLSGGEYEQYF.

The chain uses TRBV6-7 and TRBJ1-5; D is uncertain. TRBV6-7 is classed as an ORF, of uncertain function. Trimming stripped 5 bases from V and 12 bases from J, with 2 bases between. The CDR3 is 8 amino acids. CDR3 in DNA: TGTGCCAGCAGTAACCAGCATTTT. This gives the protein CASSNQHF.

The genes are TRBV11-1 and TRBJ2-1; 9 bases agree with TRBD1. Trimming at V came to 5 bases and at J to 9 bases, leaving 2 bases not matched to a gene. From germline, CDR1 is SGHAT and CDR2 FQDESV (reference sequence). This CDR3 region has 12 residues. Here the CDR3 DNA reads TGTGCCAGCAGCCCGGACAGGGGTGAGCAGTTCTTC. Its translation: CASSPDRGEQFF.